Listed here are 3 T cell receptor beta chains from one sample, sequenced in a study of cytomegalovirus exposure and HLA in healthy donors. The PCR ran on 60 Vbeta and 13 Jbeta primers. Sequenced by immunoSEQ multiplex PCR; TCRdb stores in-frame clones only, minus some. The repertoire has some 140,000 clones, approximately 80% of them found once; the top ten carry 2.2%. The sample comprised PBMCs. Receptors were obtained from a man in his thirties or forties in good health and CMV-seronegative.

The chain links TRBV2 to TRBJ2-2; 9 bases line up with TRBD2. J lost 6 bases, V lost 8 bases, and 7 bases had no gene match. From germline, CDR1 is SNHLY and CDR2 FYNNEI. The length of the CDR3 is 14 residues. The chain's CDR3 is CASQREVGAGELFF. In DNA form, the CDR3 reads TGTGCCAGCCAGCGGGAGGTGGGCGCCGGGGAGCTGTTTTTT. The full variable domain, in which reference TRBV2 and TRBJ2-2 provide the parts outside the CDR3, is EPEVTQTPSHQVTQMGQEVILRCVPISNHLYFYWYRQILGQKVEFLVSFYNNEISEKSEIFDDQFSVERPDGSNFTLKIRSTKLEDSAMYFCASQREVGAGELFFGEGSRLTVL.

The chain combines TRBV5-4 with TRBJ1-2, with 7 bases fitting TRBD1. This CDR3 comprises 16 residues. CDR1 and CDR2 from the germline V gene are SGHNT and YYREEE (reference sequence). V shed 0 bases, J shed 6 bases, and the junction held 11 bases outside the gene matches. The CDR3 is CASSLDPTTGRDGYTF. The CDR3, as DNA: TGTGCCAGCAGCTTGGACCCCACGACAGGGCGGGATGGCTACACCTTC.

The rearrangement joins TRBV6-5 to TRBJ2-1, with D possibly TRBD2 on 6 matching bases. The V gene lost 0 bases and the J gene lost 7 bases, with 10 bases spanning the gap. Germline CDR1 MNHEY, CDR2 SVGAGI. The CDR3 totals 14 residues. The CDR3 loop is CASSYSLARNEQFF. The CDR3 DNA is TGTGCCAGCAGTTACTCGCTAGCGAGGAATGAGCAGTTCTTC.